Reported below is one T cell receptor beta chain. Time point meaning: newly diagnosed, previously untreated cHL patient sample. Investigators obtained CD8+ T cells from thawed PBMCs by magnetic negative selection. Comparator PBMCs were from newly diagnosed, untreated classical Hodgkin lymphoma. This sample stems from a study of PD-1 blockade in classical Hodgkin lymphoma. Germline CDR1 reads LNHDA; CDR2 reads SQIVND (reference sequence). The V end lost 5 bases, the J end lost 4 bases, and 11 bases lay between the germline ends. The CDR3 totals 14 residues. Profiled with immunoSEQ multiplex PCR; TCRdb holds only in-frame clones, not every one. The sample contains about 21,000 clones, 85% to 90% of which appear only once.

Sequencing was performed on CD8+ T cells from blood. The clonotype comes from a human donor with classical Hodgkin lymphoma. V gene TRBV19 combines with J gene TRBJ2-2; D is perhaps TRBD2 (6 bases). The DNA of the CDR3 is TGTGCCAGTAGTCCGTCGGGACTCACCGGGGAGCTGTTTTTT. Translation: CASSPSGLTGELFF.